This T cell receptor beta chain was identified during a study of Ad26.COV2.S vaccination and SARS-CoV-2 variants. Trimming took off 2 bases at V and 9 bases at J, with 15 bases between the two ends. The CDR3 totals 14 residues. Germline V CDR1 and CDR2: SGHRS, YFSETQ. Study findings and constraints: Vaccinated individuals (as opposed to placebo recipients) had higher spike-specific TCR breadth. Analyses that measured TCR breadth and depth may have underestimated total T cell responses. Breadth measured for non-spike TCRs was similar across vaccine and placebo recipients. Post-vaccination breadth of spike-specific CD8+ and CD4+ T cell responses was reportedly substantial.

Assay: immunoSEQ multiplex PCR; the TCRdb copy retains only in-frame clones and omits some. Here the sample spans roughly 180,000 clones, approximately 90% being singletons. Worth noting for this clone: The antigen is not known.

The sequencing here drew on peripheral blood, taken after recovery from COVID-19. J is TRBJ2-1 and V is TRBV5-1; possibly TRBD1 or TRBD2 for D (5 bases each). The clonotype comes from a human donor who had recovered from COVID-19. CDR3 loop: CASSLSVGGVEQFF. As DNA, the CDR3 is TGCGCCAGCAGCTTAAGTGTTGGGGGAGTTGAGCAGTTCTTC. The variable domain in full, completed from reference TRBV5-1 and TRBJ2-1, reads KAGVTQTPRYLIKTRGQQVTLSCSPISGHRSVSWYQQTPGQGLQFLFEYFSETQRNKGNFPGRFSGRQFSNSRSEMNVSTLELGDSALYLCASSLSVGGVEQFFGPGTRLTVL.